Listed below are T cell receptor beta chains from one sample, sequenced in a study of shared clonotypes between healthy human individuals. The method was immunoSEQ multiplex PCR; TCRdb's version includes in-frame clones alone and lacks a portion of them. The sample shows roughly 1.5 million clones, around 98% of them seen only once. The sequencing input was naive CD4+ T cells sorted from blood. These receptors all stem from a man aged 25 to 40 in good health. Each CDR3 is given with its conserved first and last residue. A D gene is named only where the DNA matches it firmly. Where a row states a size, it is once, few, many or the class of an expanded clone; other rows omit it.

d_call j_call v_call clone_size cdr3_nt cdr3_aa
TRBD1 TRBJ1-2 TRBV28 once TGTGCCAGCAGTTTTTTGGACAGGGGGAACTATGGCTACACCTTC CASSFLDRGNYGYTF
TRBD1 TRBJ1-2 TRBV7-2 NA TGTGCCAGCAGCTGGGACAGGGTCGGGGGCTACACCTTC CASSWDRVGGYTF
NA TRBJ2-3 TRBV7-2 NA TGTGCCAGCAGCTCTCTTCGGTGGGGGAGAGAGCAGTATTTT CASSSLRWGREQYF
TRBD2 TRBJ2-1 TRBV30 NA TGTGCCTGGAGTGGGGGGTTAGAAACCGGCGGGAGGTCCTACAATGAGCAGTTCTTC CAWSGGLETGGRSYNEQFF
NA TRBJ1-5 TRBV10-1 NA TGCGCCAGCAGTGAGTCCCTCAATCAGCCCCAGCATTTT CASSESLNQPQHF
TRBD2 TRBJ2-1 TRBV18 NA TGTGCCAGCTCACCACCGCTAGCGGGAGGTCCCAATGAGCAGTTCTTC CASSPPLAGGPNEQFF
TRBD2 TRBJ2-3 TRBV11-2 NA TGTGCCAGCAGCCCTGATAGCGGGAGGGTTAGCACAGATACGCAGTATTTT CASSPDSGRVSTDTQYF
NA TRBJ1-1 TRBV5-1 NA TGCGCCAGCAGCGCCCCAGGATATGAAGCTTTCTTT CASSAPGYEAFF
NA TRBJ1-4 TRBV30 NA TGTGCCTGGAGTGTATTAGGGGGGCGTTATGAAAAACTGTTTTTT CAWSVLGGRYEKLFF
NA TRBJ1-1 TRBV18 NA TGTGCCAGCTCTCCAACGGACACTGAAGCTTTCTTT CASSPTDTEAFF
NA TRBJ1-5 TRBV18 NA TGTGCCAGCTCACTATCAGGGATTCCCTATAGCAATCAGCCCCAGCATTTT CASSLSGIPYSNQPQHF
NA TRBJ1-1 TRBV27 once TGTGCCAGCAGTTTCGGGATACAGGGCGACACTGAAGCTTTCTTT CASSFGIQGDTEAFF
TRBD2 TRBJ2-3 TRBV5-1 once TGCGCCAGCAAGCTACTAGCGGTCACAGATACGCAGTATTTT CASKLLAVTDTQYF
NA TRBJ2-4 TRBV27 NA TGTGCCAGCAGCCAACGTTTTCAGGGGATCGTTGCCAAAAACATTCAGTACTTC CASSQRFQGIVAKNIQYF
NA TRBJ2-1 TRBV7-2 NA TGTGCCAGCAGCTTGGTGATGATGGGACCATACAATGAGCAGTTCTTC CASSLVMMGPYNEQFF
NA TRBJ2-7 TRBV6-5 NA TGTGCCAGCAGTTCAGGAGAAATTCCGTACTTC CASSSGEIPYF
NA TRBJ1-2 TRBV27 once TGTGCCAGCAGTTTAAACCCCTACTATGGCTACACCTTC CASSLNPYYGYTF
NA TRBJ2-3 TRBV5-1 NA TGCGCCAGCAGTTTGTTCGGGGTTAGCACAGATACGCAGTATTTT CASSLFGVSTDTQYF
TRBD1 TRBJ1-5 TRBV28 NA TGTGCCAGCAGTTACGGGACAGGGGGCACGAGGGCGGATCAGCCCCAGCATTTT CASSYGTGGTRADQPQHF
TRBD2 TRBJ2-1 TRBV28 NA TGTGCCAGCATTTCAGCGGGAGGGCCTAGCTACAATGAGCAGTTCTTC CASISAGGPSYNEQFF
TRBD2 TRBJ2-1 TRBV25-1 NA TGTGCCAGCAGTGTTCAGCTAGCGGAGGACAATGAGCAGTTCTTC CASSVQLAEDNEQFF
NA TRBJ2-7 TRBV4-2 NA TGTGCCAGCAGCCAAGCTATCCAGACTACCCAGGTGGAGCAGTACTTC CASSQAIQTTQVEQYF
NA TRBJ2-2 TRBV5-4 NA TGTGCCAGCAGCTTGGAGGATATCAGGGAGCTGTTTTTT CASSLEDIRELFF
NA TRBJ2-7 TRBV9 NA TGTGCCAGCAGCGTTGGCGAGCAGTGGAGCGAGCAGTACTTC CASSVGEQWSEQYF
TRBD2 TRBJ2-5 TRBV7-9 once TGTGCCAGCAGCGGTAGCGGGAGGGGTATGGAGACCCAGTACTTC CASSGSGRGMETQYF
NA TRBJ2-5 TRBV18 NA TGTGCCAGCTCACCCCGAGGCGAGACCCAGTACTTC CASSPRGETQYF
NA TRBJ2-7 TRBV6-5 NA TGTGCCAGCAGTCCTTTTAGAGGGACCACCTACGAGCAGTACTTC CASSPFRGTTYEQYF
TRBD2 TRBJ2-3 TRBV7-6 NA TGTGCCAGCAGCTTAGCGCGATCCCCCTCTTTAGCGGGAGGGAGGGCAGATACGCAGTATTTT CASSLARSPSLAGGRADTQYF
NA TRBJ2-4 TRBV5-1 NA TGCGCCAGCAGCCCGACCCTTATGGGGCAAAACATTCAGTACTTC CASSPTLMGQNIQYF
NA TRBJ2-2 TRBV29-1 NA TGCAGCGCCGACGAGGGGAACACCGGGGAGCTGTTTTTT CSADEGNTGELFF
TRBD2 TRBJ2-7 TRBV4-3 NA TGCGCCAGCAGCCAAGCCCGACTAGCGGGTTCCTACGAGCAGTACTTC CASSQARLAGSYEQYF
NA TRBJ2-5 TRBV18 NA TGTGCCAGCTCACCGGACCAAGAGACCCAGTACTTC CASSPDQETQYF
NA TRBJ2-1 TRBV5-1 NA TGCGCCAGCAGCTCCGCTCGGTGGGAGCAGTTCTTC CASSSARWEQFF
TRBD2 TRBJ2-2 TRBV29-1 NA TGCAGCGCTGGGGGGAGACAACTAGCGTCCCCAGGGAACACCGGGGAGCTGTTTTTT CSAGGRQLASPGNTGELFF
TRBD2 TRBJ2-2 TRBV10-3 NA TGTGCCATCAGGCCCTCGGGGACTAGCGGGAGTGGGGAGCTGTTTTTT CAIRPSGTSGSGELFF
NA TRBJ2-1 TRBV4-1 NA TGCGCCAGCAGCCAGGGGACAACTTACAATGAGCAGTTCTTC CASSQGTTYNEQFF
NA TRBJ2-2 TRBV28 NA TGTGCCAGCTCGAGGGGCTTTTGGAACACCGGGGAGCTGTTTTTT CASSRGFWNTGELFF
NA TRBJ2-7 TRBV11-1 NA TGTGCCAGCAGCGCCCGGGACGGCCATAGCTCCTACGAGCAGTACTTC CASSARDGHSSYEQYF
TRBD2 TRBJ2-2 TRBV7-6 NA TGTGCCAGCAGCTTACTAGCGGGAGTGAAAACCGGGGAGCTGTTTTTT CASSLLAGVKTGELFF
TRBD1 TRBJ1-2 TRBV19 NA TGTGCCAGTAGTCCCAAGGGACAGGGGTATGGCTACACCTTC CASSPKGQGYGYTF
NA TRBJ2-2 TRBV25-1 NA TGTGCCAGCAGTGAATGGGGGAACACCGGGGAGCTGTTTTTT CASSEWGNTGELFF
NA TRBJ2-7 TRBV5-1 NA TGCGCCAGCAGCTTGTTAGCGGACTACGAGCAGTACTTC CASSLLADYEQYF
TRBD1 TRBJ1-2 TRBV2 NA TGTGCCAGCAAGGGAGACAGGGGACCGATCTATGGCTACACCTTC CASKGDRGPIYGYTF
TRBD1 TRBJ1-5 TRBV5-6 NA TGTGCCAGCAGCTTGTTTCACCAGGGGGGTCAGCCCCAGCATTTT CASSLFHQGGQPQHF
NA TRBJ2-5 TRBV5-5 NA TGTGCCAGCAGCTTGGGGGGGCTAGAGACCCAGTACTTC CASSLGGLETQYF
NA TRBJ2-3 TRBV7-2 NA TGTGCCAGCAGCTTAGAGGCAGATACGCAGTATTTT CASSLEADTQYF
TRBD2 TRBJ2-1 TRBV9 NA TGTGCCAGCAGCGTCTTAGCGGGAGGGAACTACAATGAGCAGTTCTTC CASSVLAGGNYNEQFF
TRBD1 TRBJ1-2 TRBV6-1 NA TGTGCCAGCAGTGCCTGGGACAGAATTAACTATGGCTACACCTTC CASSAWDRINYGYTF
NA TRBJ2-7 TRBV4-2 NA TGTGCCAGCAGCCAAGATAGGCACGAGCAGTACTTC CASSQDRHEQYF
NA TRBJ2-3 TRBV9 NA TGTGCCAGCAGCTCCGTAGTTTGGAGGAACACAGATACGCAGTATTTT CASSSVVWRNTDTQYF